This T cell receptor beta chain was profiled in a study of T cell repertoires in ileal Crohn's disease (dated by TCRdb to between 2018 and 2021). Regarding the study in general: Median disease duration was about eight years, and roughly 35% of patients were identified as active smokers at the time of surgery. About half of the patients received postoperative therapy: about eleven received thiopurines and roughly 17 received anti-TNF agents. Running in parallel with the study was a multicentre cohort set up to find predictors of early endoscopic recurrence following ileocolonic resection. The study sequenced 170 or so mucosal samples from more than 50 patients, taken at several locations on the surgical specimen and at postoperative endoscopy. Surgery was performed for a complication in all patients, with stricturing disease in roughly 60% and penetrating disease in roughly 39%. A Rutgeerts score above i0 was used to define endoscopic postoperative recurrence. The TCR repertoire was analysed in about 50 patients with Crohn's disease drawn from a prospective multicentre cohort. M6 samples were neoterminal ileum biopsies taken at postoperative colonoscopy. Study-wide conclusions, independent of this receptor: Patients who were active smokers at surgery had a significantly higher proportion of clonal expansions than non-smokers (around 24% vs 18%, p=0.02). Mucosal CD4 and CD8 T cells were sorted and sequenced only in a subgroup of patients, the size of which was not stated. Endoscopic recurrence was linked to a higher percentage of high-frequency clones at surgery, and recurrence occurred in every patient whose clonality exceeded 26.8% (18/57). Sorted CD8 T cells carried more high-frequency clones than CD4 T cells, suggesting mucosal expansions were mainly CD8. The timing of postoperative endoscopy varied within the first year after surgery, and the median delay was about seven months.

Roughly 550 nanograms of biopsy DNA per sample were submitted for commercial TCRB immunosequencing. Adaptive Biotechnology amplified CDR3 regions from genomic DNA with a two-step multiplex PCR that controlled for amplification bias. Primers for every V and J gene segment were used in the first PCR, and barcodes and Illumina adapters were added in the second PCR. An Illumina instrument was used to sequence the CDR3 libraries. The authors' pipeline ran thus. The analysis drew on both the pipelines supplied by the vendor and custom analysis of the raw data in R/Bioconductor running R version 3.3.0. Clonality, which ranges from 0 to 1, was calculated as the inverse of the normalised Shannon entropy across all productive clones. High-frequency clones were defined as the share of the repertoire occupied by the top 100 clones, with only clones passing a 95% confidence test being retained. Overlap between samples was measured with the Morisita-Horn index, while repertoire diversity was measured with the Simpson index. TCRdb limited this immuneACCESS table to in-frame rearrangements with V and J called. A share of clones is missing; checked studies link under half to unresolved V genes, and the rest is unexplained. D and trimming were read from the DNA, whereas the V and J calls and clone size are those reported in that table. Here the sample has about 11,000 clones; 70% to 80% occur a single time. Clones ranked in the top ten supply approximately 15% of the sample.

Per the publication, the time point label means: neoterminal ileum biopsy at postoperative endoscopy, about 6 months after surgery. To be eligible, patients had to be adults with ileal or ileocolonic Crohn's disease and an indication for ileocolonic resection. Before DNA extraction, whole ileal mucosal biopsies were kept frozen at -80 degrees C. Genomic DNA was extracted from frozen whole biopsies using a TRizol-based method and was quantified with a NanoDrop 2000 spectrophotometer. Comments on this clone: Its antigen has not been determined. There are no base qualities to consult, and no much larger clone falls within one base.

The origin of this receptor is an adult with Crohn's disease. The sample comprised ileal tissue.

The CDR3 is CASSFGRGVQPQHF. The nucleotide sequence reads as follows: TGTGCCAGCAGCTTTGGGCGGGGGGTCCAGCCCCAGCATTTT. The chain couples TRBV7-2 to TRBJ1-5; a tentative D match to TRBD1 spans 5 bases. The junction carries 13 bases between V and J, which are trimmed by 3 bases and 7 bases respectively. Looking up the germline V gene yields CDR1 SGHTA and CDR2 FQGNSA. Including cysteine and phenylalanine, the CDR3 has 14 amino acids. CDR3 DNA only is kept here, 42 bases in frame from base 1.